The entry that follows covers one TCR beta chain sequence. Antigen: not known. Germline V gene lookup returns CDR1 SGHDT and CDR2 YYEEEE. This CDR3 has 13 residues. Trimming left V 0 bases short and J 4 bases short, with 8 bases between. Here immunoSEQ multiplex PCR was the method, and the copy in TCRdb shows in-frame clones only, minus some. The sample consists of around 7,000 clones, 85% to 90% of them appearing once. Time point given: recipient sample about 28 days before transplant, after cytoreduction. The data are from a study of T cell clonotyping in hematopoietic cell transplantation. Overall study findings and caveats: After transplant, recipient diversity fell while pathologically expanded clonotypes grew through day 180.

This sequence was found in a man younger than 45 with acute myeloid leukemia. Some clones in this sample may be carry-over from other donors' samples. This material consisted of peripheral blood mononuclear cells, taken before stem cell transplant. V and J are TRBV5-6 and TRBJ2-7; tentatively, D is TRBD1 (6 bases). DNA for the CDR3: TGTGCCAGCAGCTTGGGGGGGCCTTACGAGCAGTACTTC. Translation gives CASSLGGPYEQYF.